Following are 19 T cell receptor beta chains from one sample sequenced in a study of cytomegalovirus exposure and HLA in healthy donors. The PCR employed 60 Vbeta primers together with 13 Jbeta primers. The assay was immunoSEQ multiplex PCR, and TCRdb's table has in-frame clones only and misses some. Of roughly 140,000 clones in the sample, 82% were seen once. What was sequenced was PBMCs. The receptor source for this set is a male donor in good health and CMV-seronegative.

The chain recombines TRBV27 with TRBJ2-7; 10 positions agree with TRBD2. Germline loops: CDR1 MNHEY, CDR2 SMNVEV (reference sequence). The V segment lost 3 bases and the J segment 3 bases; nucleotides outside the gene matches: 8. This CDR3 has 16 residues. The CDR3 sequence: CASSLGRTSGLYEQYF. CDR3 DNA: TGTGCCAGCAGTTTGGGGCGGACTAGCGGCCTCTACGAGCAGTACTTC.

The chain couples TRBV5-4 to TRBJ1-2; TRBD1 might be the D (6 bases). This CDR3 contains 15 residues. Between the trimmed V and J ends, which lost 6 bases and 5 bases, there was a span of 20 bases. Germline V CDR1 and CDR2: SGHNT, YYREEE (reference sequence). Written as DNA, the CDR3 is TGTGCCAGCACCTTAGGGGCAGGGGACGGATATGGCTACACCTTC. Translation: CASTLGAGDGYGYTF.

There are a few counts of this clone. This chain joins TRBV28 and TRBJ1-5; possible D gene TRBD1, 6 bases. This CDR3 comprises 16 residues. Germline lookup yields CDR1 MDHEN and CDR2 SYDVKM. V gave up 6 bases and J gave up 7 bases, with 22 bases separating them. The CDR3 sequence is CASRISGTFTGQPQHF. CDR3 coding DNA: TGTGCCAGCAGAATATCCGGGACATTTACCGGGCAGCCCCAGCATTTT.

The V gene is TRBV4-1, the J gene TRBJ2-7; 7 positions agree with TRBD2. Trimming at V came to 1 base and at J to 3 bases, leaving 3 bases not matched to a gene. The CDR3 runs to 14 residues. Germline CDR1 MGHRA, CDR2 YSYEKL. For the CDR3, the DNA is TGCGCCAGCAGCCAAGCAGCGGGGAACTACGAGCAGTACTTC. Its protein product is CASSQAAGNYEQYF.

The CDR3 is CASSLAGGTGELFF. In nucleotides, the CDR3 is TGTGCCAGCAGCTTAGCGGGGGGTACCGGGGAGCTGTTTTTT. The J gene is TRBJ2-2, the V gene TRBV7-8; tentative D call: TRBD2 (6 bases). V lost 0 bases, J lost 5 bases, and 7 bases lay in between. Germline CDR1 SGHVS, CDR2 FQNEAQ. The CDR3 loop spans 14 amino acids.

The sample holds one count of this clone. The rearrangement joins TRBV12-5 to TRBJ2-3, with 10 bases lining up with TRBD2. CDR3 size: 15 residues. Germline V CDR1 and CDR2: LGHNT, FRNRAP. V was pared by 6 bases and J by 2 bases, with 5 bases of the junction left unmatched. The CDR3, as DNA: TGTGCTAGTGGAAAACTAGCGGGGCTCACAGATACGCAGTATTTT. It specifies CASGKLAGLTDTQYF. Complete variable domain (other parts from reference TRBV12-5 and TRBJ2-3): DARVTQTPRHKVTEMGQEVTMRCQPILGHNTVFWYRQTMMQGLELLAYFRNRAPLDDSGMPKDRFSAEMPDATLATLKIQPSEPRDSAVYFCASGKLAGLTDTQYFGPGTRLTVL.

The chain is built from TRBV7-9 and TRBJ2-7; D is ambiguous. V lost 2 bases and J lost 2, with 4 bases in between. This CDR3 contains 12 residues. From germline, CDR1 is SEHNR and CDR2 FQNEAQ (reference sequence). CDR3 DNA sequence: TGTGCCAGCAGCTTACAGGCCTACGAGCAGTACTTC. Translated, it gives CASSLQAYEQYF.

The chain carries TRBV15 and TRBJ2-7; D gene unclear. This CDR3 contains 13 residues. The germline V gene has CDR1 LNHNV and CDR2 YYDKDF (reference sequence). The V and J ends lost 0 bases and 5 bases respectively, with 8 bases between them. The CDR3 reads CATSRDLRDEQYF. The CDR3 nucleotides read TGTGCCACCAGCAGAGATCTCCGGGACGAGCAGTACTTC. Combining the CDR3 with reference TRBV15 and TRBJ2-7 gives the whole variable domain DAMVIQNPRYQVTQFGKPVTLSCSQTLNHNVMYWYQQKSSQAPKLLFHYYDKDFNNEADTPDNFQSRRPNTSFCFLDIRSPGLGDTAMYLCATSRDLRDEQYFGPGTRLTVT.

The genes are TRBV6-6 and TRBJ2-5; 10 bases are shared with TRBD2. The CDR3 has 16 residues. V lost 5 bases to trimming and J lost 2 bases; unmatched junction nucleotides: 8. Per germline, CDR1 MNHNY and CDR2 SVGAGI (reference sequence). The CDR3 bases are TGTGCCAGCAGTGGCCTAGCGGGAGCGCTTCAAGAGACCCAGTACTTC. It codes for CASSGLAGALQETQYF.

The CDR3 spells CASSPRAGVPSLDEQFF. As DNA, the CDR3 is TGTGCCAGCAGCCCCAGGGCGGGGGTGCCTTCCCTCGATGAGCAGTTCTTC. The genes are TRBV9 and TRBJ2-1, with 7 bases identical to TRBD2. After removal of 4 bases from V and 8 bases from J, the junction contained 18 bases not matched to a gene. The germline V gene encodes CDR1 SGDLS and CDR2 YYNGEE. The CDR3 has 17 residues.

This chain uses TRBV7-2 with TRBJ1-2, with D hard to call. V was clipped by 3 bases and J by 2 bases, with 7 bases between them. CDR3 length equals 13 residues. Germline V CDR1 and CDR2: SGHTA, FQGNSA. CDR3 loop: CASSFGANYGYTF. In DNA, the CDR3 is TGTGCCAGCAGCTTTGGAGCCAACTATGGCTACACCTTC.

The chain has TRBV6-5 and TRBJ2-7; D is possibly TRBD2 (6 bases). V lost 4 bases and J 3 bases, leaving 16 bases between the germline ends. Germline V gene data show CDR1 as MNHEY and CDR2 as SVGAGI. This CDR3 has 15 amino acids. CDR3 sequence reads: CASSSRLRGDYEQYF. The DNA for the CDR3 is TGTGCCAGCAGTTCCAGGCTCCGCGGGGACTACGAGCAGTACTTC.

This chain links TRBV4-2 with TRBJ2-7; D is unclear. This CDR3 contains 15 residues. Germline loops: CDR1 LGHNA, CDR2 YNFKEQ. V was clipped by 4 bases and J by 0 bases, with 13 bases between them. This CDR3 is CASSPLSASSYEQYF. CDR3 sequence (DNA): TGTGCCAGCAGCCCCCTCAGCGCCAGCTCCTACGAGCAGTACTTC.

This clone was observed a handful of times. This chain links TRBV15 with TRBJ1-5, with 10 bases matching TRBD1. The CDR3 is 15 amino acids. V was clipped by 0 bases and J by 5 bases; unmatched bases: 1. Germline CDR1 is LNHNV and CDR2 is YYDKDF (reference sequence). DNA for the CDR3: TGTGCCACCAGCAGAGACGGGACAGGGGATCAGCCCCAGCATTTT. Translating it yields CATSRDGTGDQPQHF.

The chain has TRBV29-1 and TRBJ1-1; TRBD1 matches at 7 bases. CDR1 SQVTM and CDR2 ANQGSEA come from the germline V gene. The trim removed 7 bases at V and 4 bases at J, leaving 12 bases unmatched. This CDR3 is 14 amino acids long. The CDR3 loop reads CSATGDNYATEAFF. For the CDR3, the DNA is TGCAGCGCAACAGGGGACAATTATGCCACTGAAGCTTTCTTT.

The V call is TRBV6-5, the J call TRBJ2-7; D perhaps matches TRBD2 (5 bases). V was shortened by 0 bases and J by 0 bases, with 12 bases between the two germline ends. Germline CDR1 is MNHEY and CDR2 is SVGAGI. There are 16 residues in the CDR3. The CDR3 loop is CASSYSVAPISYEQYF. The CDR3 nucleotides are TGTGCCAGCAGTTACTCGGTAGCGCCCATCTCCTACGAGCAGTACTTC.

The chain links TRBV30 to TRBJ2-1; 10 bases fit TRBD2. Germline V lookup: CDR1 GTSNPN, CDR2 SVGIG (reference sequence). CDR3 size: 15 residues. The trim removed 3 bases at V and 6 bases at J, leaving 8 bases unmatched. CDR3 amino acids: CAWSQLAGAFNEQFF. The CDR3, as DNA: TGTGCCTGGAGCCAGCTAGCGGGGGCCTTCAATGAGCAGTTCTTC.

The chain uses TRBV11-2 and TRBJ2-2; D uncertain. The CDR3 extends over 13 amino acids. Trimming removed 3 bases from V and 6 bases from J, with 8 bases in between. Looked up from germline, CDR1 is SGHAT and CDR2 is FQNNGV. The CDR3 DNA reads as TGTGCCAGCAGCTTGAGGCCGGCCGGGGAGCTGTTTTTT. Its translation: CASSLRPAGELFF.

The count of this clone is one. The rearrangement uses TRBV27 and TRBJ2-7; 9 nucleotides agree with TRBD1. J gave up 6 bases and V 5 bases, and 8 bases lay outside the gene matches. Germline V gives CDR1 MNHEY, CDR2 SMNVEV (reference sequence). The CDR3 is 14 amino acids. The CDR3 reads CASSVHGTGSEQYF. CDR3 coding DNA: TGTGCCAGCAGTGTACACGGGACAGGGTCCGAGCAGTACTTC.